Following are 25 T cell receptor beta chains from one sample sequenced in a study of blood T cell repertoires in COVID-19. Libraries were prepared by immunoSEQ multiplex PCR; TCRdb keeps only in-frame clonotypes and omits some of them. The sample contains around 57,000 clones, just under 90% of which appear only once. The sequenced sample was peripheral blood. These receptors came from a human donor with active COVID-19. The donor label of this sample is uncertain.

This clone was seen more than once but under ten times. The V and J genes are TRBV7-9 and TRBJ2-3; TRBD2 agrees at 8 bases. The CDR3 has 17 residues. V shed 2 bases, J shed 4 bases, and the junction held 11 bases outside the gene matches. CDR1 is SEHNR, CDR2 FQNEAQ, per germline (reference sequence). CDR3 amino acids: CASSLLPTGLGPDTQYF. The CDR3 DNA reads as TGTGCCAGCAGCTTACTCCCGACGGGACTAGGGCCAGATACGCAGTATTTT.

J is TRBJ2-3 and V is TRBV28; 9 bases are a match to TRBD2. The V segment lost 4 bases and the J segment 4 bases; nucleotides outside the gene matches: 9. The CDR3 extends over 16 amino acids. Germline lookup yields CDR1 MDHEN and CDR2 SYDVKM. The CDR3 nucleotides read TGTGCCAGCAGTTCCCGACTAGCGGAGGGCCCAGATACGCAGTATTTT. This translates into CASSSRLAEGPDTQYF.

The chain combines TRBV2 with TRBJ2-1, with 11 bases identical to TRBD1. The J segment lost 3 bases and the V segment lost 5 bases, leaving 3 bases of the junction unmatched. In germline, CDR1 is SNHLY, CDR2 FYNNEI. This CDR3 is 15 amino acids long. The CDR3 loop reads CASSRDRGFYNEQFF. The CDR3 bases are TGTGCCAGCAGTCGGGACAGGGGGTTCTACAATGAGCAGTTCTTC. Filled out from reference TRBV2 and TRBJ2-1, the complete variable domain reads EPEVTQTPSHQVTQMGQEVILRCVPISNHLYFYWYRQILGQKVEFLVSFYNNEISEKSEIFDDQFSVERPDGSNFTLKIRSTKLEDSAMYFCASSRDRGFYNEQFFGPGTRLTVL.

This chain uses TRBV7-8 with TRBJ2-4, with TRBD1 matching 7 bases. Germline assignment: CDR1 SGHVS and CDR2 FQNEAQ. Losses at the gene ends were 5 bases for V and 4 bases for J; bases not matched to a gene: 11. The CDR3 runs to 16 residues. The CDR3 DNA reads TGTGCCAGCAGCCCCGAGACAGGGCTTATTAAAAACATTCAGTACTTC. Its protein product is CASSPETGLIKNIQYF.

This chain uses TRBV30 with TRBJ1-5; D possibly corresponds to TRBD1 (5 bases). Germline V gene lookup returns CDR1 GTSNPN and CDR2 SVGIG (reference sequence). The CDR3 runs 12 residues. Between the trimmed V and J ends, which lost 3 bases and 5 bases, there was a span of 8 bases. CDR3 residues: CAWRGGDQPQHF. The CDR3 nucleotides read TGTGCCTGGAGGGGGGGGGATCAGCCCCAGCATTTT. Combining the CDR3 with reference TRBV30 and TRBJ1-5 gives the whole variable domain SQTIHQWPATLVQPVGSPLSLECTVEGTSNPNLYWYRQAAGRGLQLLFYSVGIGQISSEVPQNLSASRPQDRQFILSSKKLLLSDSGFYLCAWRGGDQPQHFGDGTRLSIL.

This chain joins TRBV12-5 and TRBJ1-1, with a weak D call TRBD1 (5 bases). The CDR3 extends over 15 amino acids. V gave up 3 bases and J gave up 4 bases, with 15 bases separating them. From germline, CDR1 is LGHNT and CDR2 FRNRAP. The DNA of the CDR3 is TGTGCTAGTGGTTTTCCAGGAGGGGCCGGCACTGAAGCTTTCTTT. Translation: CASGFPGGAGTEAFF.

The V call is TRBV7-2, the J call TRBJ2-6, with 9 bases that match TRBD1. V was pared by 2 bases and J by 2 bases, with 1 base of the junction left unmatched. The germline gives CDR1 SGHTA, CDR2 FQGNSA. The CDR3 length is 16 residues. The CDR3 nucleotides read TGTGCCAGCAGCTTAAGGGACAGGGCTGGGGCCAACGTCCTGACTTTC. This codes for CASSLRDRAGANVLTF.

The V and J genes are TRBV24-1 and TRBJ2-1, with D perhaps TRBD2 (6 bases). The CDR3 has 16 amino acids. Trimming removed 2 bases at V and 3 bases at J, with 13 bases between. CDR1 and CDR2 from the germline V gene are KGHDR and SFDVKD. CDR3 residues: CATSDSWGVHYNEQFF. CDR3 in DNA: TGTGCCACCAGTGATTCTTGGGGGGTCCACTACAATGAGCAGTTCTTC.

This chain links TRBV11-2 with TRBJ2-4; D not certain. CDR1 is SGHAT, CDR2 FQNNGV, per germline. The CDR3 length is 13 residues. The V and J ends lost 3 bases and 8 bases respectively, with 11 bases between them. CDR3 DNA sequence: TGTGCCAGCAGCTTCTGGGCTCAGGACATTCAGTACTTC. It codes for CASSFWAQDIQYF.

This sequence joins TRBV20-1 and TRBJ2-3; D might be TRBD2 (7 bases). Germline CDR1 reads DFQATT; CDR2 reads SNEGSKA (reference sequence). The CDR3 extends over 14 amino acids. Trimming left V 3 bases short and J 3 bases short, with 13 bases between. The CDR3 reads CSASKGGPTDTQYF. The CDR3 nucleotides read TGCAGTGCTAGTAAGGGGGGGCCGACAGATACGCAGTATTTT.

The rearrangement joins TRBV4-2 to TRBJ1-2, with a possible D match to TRBD1 (5 bases). Germline-derived CDR1 and CDR2 are LGHNA and YNFKEQ. The V end was cut by 0 bases, the J end by 8 bases, with 13 bases between. CDR3 size: 14 residues. This CDR3 reads CASSQDRDTQGYTF. The DNA for the CDR3 is TGTGCCAGCAGCCAAGACAGGGATACGCAGGGCTACACCTTC.

The gene calls are TRBV19 and TRBJ1-5; no definite D call. V gave up 3 bases and J gave up 0 bases, with 12 bases separating them. CDR1 and CDR2 from the germline V gene are LNHDA and SQIVND (reference sequence). The length of the CDR3 is 16 residues. CDR3 protein: CASSIPLVNSNQPQHF. The DNA for the CDR3 is TGTGCCAGTAGTATCCCTCTCGTTAATAGCAATCAGCCCCAGCATTTT.

This clone came up once. V and J are TRBV6-2 or TRBV6-3 and TRBJ1-1, with no clear D. Looked up from germline, CDR1 is MNHEY and CDR2 is SVGEGT. CDR3 size: 13 residues. The V end lost 6 bases, the J end lost 5 bases, and 13 bases lay between the germline ends. The CDR3 loop reads CASSVERATEAFF. The CDR3 bases are TGTGCCAGCAGCGTCGAACGCGCGACTGAAGCTTTCTTT.

The rearrangement uses TRBV3-1 (or the pseudogene TRBV3-2) and TRBJ2-3, with D perhaps matching TRBD1 (5 bases). Trimming pared 4 bases from V and 3 bases from J, leaving 5 bases between. The V gene's germline CDR1 is LGHDT and CDR2 YNNKEL (reference sequence). The CDR3 sequence is 12 residues long. The CDR3 loop is CASSRTTDTQYF. Written as DNA, the CDR3 is TGTGCCAGCAGCCGGACAACAGATACGCAGTATTTT.

The chain employs TRBV3-1 (or the pseudogene TRBV3-2) and TRBJ1-4, with TRBD1 matching 7 bases. The CDR3 is 15 amino acids. Germline loops: CDR1 LGHDT, CDR2 YNNKEL (reference sequence). With V trimmed by 5 bases and J by 8 bases, 11 bases remained unmatched. CDR3: CASSSYRDRGEKLFF. As DNA, the CDR3 is TGTGCCAGCAGCTCTTACCGGGACAGAGGCGAAAAACTGTTTTTT.

This clone was observed a few times. The gene calls are TRBV14 and TRBJ2-1, with D perhaps matching TRBD1 (6 bases). The CDR3 sequence is 16 residues long. Trimming removed 0 bases from V and 7 bases from J, with 16 bases in between. CDR1 is SGHDN and CDR2 is FVKESK in the germline V gene. The CDR3 DNA follows: TGTGCCAGCAGCCAAGAGGCTGGGGGCGCGAGGAATGAGCAGTTCTTC. Translating gives CASSQEAGGARNEQFF.

The chain carries TRBV3-1 (or the pseudogene TRBV3-2) and TRBJ2-7; D is unresolved. This CDR3 contains 11 residues. Germline V CDR1 and CDR2: LGHDT, YNNKEL (reference sequence). Trimming left V 1 base short and J 5 bases short, with 3 bases between. In DNA form, the CDR3 reads TGTGCCAGCAGCCAAGTCGACGAGCAGTACTTC. It is translated as CASSQVDEQYF.

This clone was observed a single time. The rearrangement joins TRBV27 to TRBJ2-7, with TRBD2 matching 11 bases. The CDR3 extends over 14 amino acids. J lost 2 bases, V lost 8 bases, and 5 bases had no gene match. The V gene's germline CDR1 is MNHEY and CDR2 SMNVEV (reference sequence). Here the CDR3 DNA reads TGTGCCAGCGGGTCACTAGCGGGGGCCTACGAGCAGTACTTC. As protein: CASGSLAGAYEQYF.

In this sample, this clone turned up once. CDR3 loop: CASSPSRFLPNNSPLHF. In DNA form, the CDR3 reads TGTGCCAGCAGCCCTTCCCGGTTCCTCCCCAATAATTCACCCCTCCACTTT. V gene TRBV7-2 combines with J gene TRBJ1-6, with no clear D. The germline V and J ends were trimmed by 5 bases and 5 bases, with 19 bases remaining between them. Germline V lookup: CDR1 SGHTA, CDR2 FQGNSA. The CDR3 runs 17 residues.

V usage is TRBV19 and J usage is TRBJ2-7; TRBD1 agrees at 10 bases. The CDR3 is 15 amino acids. Germline CDR1 is LNHDA and CDR2 is SQIVND (reference sequence). CDR3: CAAIGGQGKPRGQYF. The CDR3 nucleotides read TGTGCAGCAATAGGGGGACAGGGGAAACCAAGGGGGCAGTACTTC.

The CDR3 reads CASSALAGSSYEQYF. The CDR3 DNA sequence: TGTGCCAGCAGCGCTCTAGCGGGGTCCTCCTACGAGCAGTACTTC. The V and J genes are TRBV7-9 and TRBJ2-7, with 9 bases identical to TRBD2. J lost 0 bases, V lost 5 bases, and 5 bases had no gene match. CDR1 and CDR2 (germline): SEHNR, FQNEAQ (reference sequence). This CDR3 spans 15 amino acids. The whole variable domain, remainder taken from reference TRBV7-9 and TRBJ2-7, is DTGVSQNPRHKITKRGQNVTFRCDPISEHNRLYWYRQTLGQGPEFLTYFQNEAQLEKSRLLSDRFSAERPKGSFSTLEIQRTEQGDSAMYLCASSALAGSSYEQYFGPGTRLTVT.

This clone showed up just once. The rearrangement uses TRBV6-5 and TRBJ2-7; D is unclear. Per the germline V gene, CDR1 is MNHEY and CDR2 is SVGAGI. The CDR3 contains 13 residues. With 0 bases removed from V and 3 bases from J, the gap between germline ends came to 6 bases. CDR3: CASSYSESYEQYF. DNA of the CDR3: TGTGCCAGCAGTTACTCGGAGAGCTACGAGCAGTACTTC.

This rearrangement joins TRBV19 to TRBJ1-5; the match to TRBD1 covers 7 bases. Germline-derived CDR1 and CDR2 are LNHDA and SQIVND (reference sequence). V shed 1 base, J shed 5 bases, and the junction held 2 bases outside the gene matches. This CDR3 is 14 amino acids long. CDR3 loop: CASSIVRGHQPQHF. In nucleotides, the CDR3 is TGTGCCAGTAGTATAGTAAGGGGGCATCAGCCCCAGCATTTT.

The chain employs TRBV13 and TRBJ2-3; tentatively, D is TRBD2 (5 bases). V gave up 5 bases and J gave up 4 bases, with 10 bases separating them. This CDR3 has 13 amino acids. The germline gives CDR1 PRHDT, CDR2 FYEKMQ (reference sequence). CDR3: CASSQRGPDTQYF. CDR3 nucleotide sequence: TGTGCCAGCAGCCAACGAGGGCCAGATACGCAGTATTTT.

CDR3 region: CASSMRPSSYNEQFF. The CDR3 bases are TGTGCCAGTAGTATGAGGCCGAGCTCCTACAATGAGCAGTTCTTC. This sequence joins TRBV19 and TRBJ2-1, with D uncertain. Germline V lookup: CDR1 LNHDA, CDR2 SQIVND (reference sequence). CDR3 length: 15 residues. The germline V and J ends were trimmed by 3 bases and 0 bases, with 9 bases remaining between them.